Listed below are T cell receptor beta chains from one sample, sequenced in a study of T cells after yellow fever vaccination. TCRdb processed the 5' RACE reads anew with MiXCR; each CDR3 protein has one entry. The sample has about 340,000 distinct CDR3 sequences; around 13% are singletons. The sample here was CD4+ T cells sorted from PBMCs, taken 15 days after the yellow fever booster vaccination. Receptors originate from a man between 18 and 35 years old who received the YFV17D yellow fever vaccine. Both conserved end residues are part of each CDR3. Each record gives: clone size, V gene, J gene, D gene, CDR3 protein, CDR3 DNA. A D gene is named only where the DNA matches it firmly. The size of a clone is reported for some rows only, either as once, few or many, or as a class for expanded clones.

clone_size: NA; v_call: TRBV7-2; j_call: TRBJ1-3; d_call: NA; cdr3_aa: CASSLSFFRTQGNTIYF; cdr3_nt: TGTGCCAGCAGCTTAAGTTTCTTCCGGACGCAAGGAAACACCATATATTTT
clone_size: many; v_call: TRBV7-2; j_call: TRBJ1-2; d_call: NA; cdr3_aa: CASSMTFLANYGYTF; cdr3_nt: TGTGCCAGCAGCATGACTTTTTTAGCTAACTATGGCTACACCTTC
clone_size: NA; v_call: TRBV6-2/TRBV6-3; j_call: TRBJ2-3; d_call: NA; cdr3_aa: CASSYSRLAASTDTQYF; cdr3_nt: TGTGCCAGCAGTTACAGTCGGCTAGCCGCAAGCACAGATACGCAGTATTTT
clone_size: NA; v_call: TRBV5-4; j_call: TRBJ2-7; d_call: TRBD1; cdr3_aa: CASSPKDRTYEQYF; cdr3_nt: TGTGCCAGCAGCCCCAAGGACAGGACCTACGAGCAGTACTTC
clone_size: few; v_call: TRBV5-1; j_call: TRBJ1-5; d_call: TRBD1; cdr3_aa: CASSLGEQGNQPQHF; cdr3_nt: TGCGCCAGCAGCTTGGGGGAACAGGGGAACCAGCCCCAGCATTTT
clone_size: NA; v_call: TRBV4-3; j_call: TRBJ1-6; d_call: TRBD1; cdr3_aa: CASSQEETGSSPLHF; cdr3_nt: TGCGCCAGCAGCCAAGAAGAGACAGGGAGTTCACCCCTCCACTTT
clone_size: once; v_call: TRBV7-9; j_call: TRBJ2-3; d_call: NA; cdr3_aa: CASSLFLLVDTQYF; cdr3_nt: TGTGCCAGCAGCTTGTTTCTCTTGGTGGATACGCAGTATTTT
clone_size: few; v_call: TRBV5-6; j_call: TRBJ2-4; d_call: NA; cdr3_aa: CASSARENIQYF; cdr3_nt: TGTGCCAGCAGCGCGAGGGAAAACATTCAGTACTTC
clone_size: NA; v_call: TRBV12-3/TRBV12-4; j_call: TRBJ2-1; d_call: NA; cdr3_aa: CASSYRNYNEQFF; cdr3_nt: TGTGCCAGCAGTTACAGGAATTACAATGAGCAGTTCTTC
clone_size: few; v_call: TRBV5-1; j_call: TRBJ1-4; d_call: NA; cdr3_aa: CASSFGTNSPVEKLFF; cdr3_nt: TGCGCCAGCAGCTTCGGGACAAATTCTCCCGTTGAAAAACTGTTTTTT
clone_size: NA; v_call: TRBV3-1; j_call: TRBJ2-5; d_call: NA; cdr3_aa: CASSQDTVNQPQYF; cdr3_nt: TGTGCCAGCAGCCAAGACACAGTAAATCAGCCCCAGTACTTC
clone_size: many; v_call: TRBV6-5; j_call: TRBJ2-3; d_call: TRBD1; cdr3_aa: CASSSTTGDRTDTQYF; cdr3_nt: TGTGCCAGCAGTTCCACAACAGGGGATAGGACAGATACGCAGTATTTT
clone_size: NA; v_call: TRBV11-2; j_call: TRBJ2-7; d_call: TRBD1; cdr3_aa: CASSLTGTVYEQYF; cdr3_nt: TGTGCCAGCAGCTTGACCGGGACAGTCTACGAGCAGTACTTC
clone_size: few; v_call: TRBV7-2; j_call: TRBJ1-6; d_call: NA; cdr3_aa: CASSLGDGLSSYNSPLHF; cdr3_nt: TGTGCCAGCAGCTTAGGGGATGGGTTAAGCTCCTATAATTCACCCCTCCACTTT
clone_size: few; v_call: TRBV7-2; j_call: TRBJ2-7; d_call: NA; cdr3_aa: CASLPGQVFSAEQYF; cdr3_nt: TGTGCCAGCCTCCCGGGTCAGGTCTTTTCTGCCGAGCAGTACTTC
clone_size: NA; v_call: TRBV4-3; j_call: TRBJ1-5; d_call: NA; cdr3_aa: CASSQDGRGGSNQPQHF; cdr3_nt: TGCGCCAGCAGCCAAGATGGGCGCGGCGGTAGCAATCAGCCCCAGCATTTT
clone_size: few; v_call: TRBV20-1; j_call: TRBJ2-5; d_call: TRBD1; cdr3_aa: CSARPGTGVTQTQYF; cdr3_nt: TGCAGTGCCCGTCCCGGGACAGGTGTAACTCAGACCCAGTACTTC
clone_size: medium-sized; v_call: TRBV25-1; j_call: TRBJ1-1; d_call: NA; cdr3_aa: CASSEPNTEAFF; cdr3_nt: TGTGCCAGCAGTGAGCCGAACACTGAAGCTTTCTTT
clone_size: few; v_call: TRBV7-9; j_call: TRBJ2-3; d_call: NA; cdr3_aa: CASSLVGPLSDTQYF; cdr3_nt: TGTGCCAGCAGCTTAGTGGGACCCTTATCAGATACGCAGTATTTT
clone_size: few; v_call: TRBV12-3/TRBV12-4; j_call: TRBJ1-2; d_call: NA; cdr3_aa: CASSPLDELGGYTF; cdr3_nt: TGTGCCAGCAGTCCCCTAGACGAGTTAGGTGGCTACACCTTC
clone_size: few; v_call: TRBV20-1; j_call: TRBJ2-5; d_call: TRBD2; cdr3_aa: CSANGGGGTQETQYF; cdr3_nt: TGCAGTGCCAACGGGGGCGGGGGGACCCAAGAGACCCAGTACTTC
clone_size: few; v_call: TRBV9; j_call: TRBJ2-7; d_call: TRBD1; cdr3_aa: CASSADPGQGSYEQYF; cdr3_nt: TGTGCCAGCAGCGCAGACCCGGGACAGGGGTCCTACGAGCAGTACTTC
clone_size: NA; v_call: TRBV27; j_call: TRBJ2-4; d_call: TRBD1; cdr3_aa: CASSPQGAIGYIQYF; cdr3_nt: TGTGCCAGCAGCCCACAGGGGGCGATTGGTTACATTCAGTACTTC
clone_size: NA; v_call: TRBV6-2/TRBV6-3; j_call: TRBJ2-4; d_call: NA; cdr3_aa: CASSEDGLAKNIQYF; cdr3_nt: TGTGCCAGCAGTGAAGACGGACTAGCCAAAAACATTCAGTACTTC
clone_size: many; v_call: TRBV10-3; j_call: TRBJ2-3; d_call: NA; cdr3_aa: CAISESGGTDTQYF; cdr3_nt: TGTGCCATCAGTGAGTCCGGGGGAACAGATACGCAGTATTTT
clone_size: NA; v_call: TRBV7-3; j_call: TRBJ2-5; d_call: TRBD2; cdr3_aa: CASSFGGGRETQYF; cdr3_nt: TGTGCCAGCAGCTTTGGCGGGGGGAGGGAGACCCAGTACTTC
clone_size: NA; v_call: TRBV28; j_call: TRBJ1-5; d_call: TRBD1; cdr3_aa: CASRGQAPRPQHF; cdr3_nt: TGTGCCAGCAGAGGACAGGCACCCCGGCCCCAGCATTTT
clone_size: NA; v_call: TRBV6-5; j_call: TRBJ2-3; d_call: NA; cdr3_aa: CASSYGHPTDTQYF; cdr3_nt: TGTGCCAGCAGTTACGGACACCCTACAGATACGCAGTATTTT
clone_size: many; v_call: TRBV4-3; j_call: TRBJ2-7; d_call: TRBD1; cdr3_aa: CASSRATGTGLTYEQYF; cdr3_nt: TGCGCCAGCAGCCGAGCAACCGGGACAGGCCTTACCTACGAGCAGTACTTC
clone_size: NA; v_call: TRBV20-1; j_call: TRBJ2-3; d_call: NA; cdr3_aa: CSAGRRDTQYF; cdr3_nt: TGCAGTGCGGGCCGTCGGGATACGCAGTATTTT
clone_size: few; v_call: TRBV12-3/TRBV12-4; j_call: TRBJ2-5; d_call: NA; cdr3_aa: CASSLGRRMVETQYF; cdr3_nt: TGTGCCAGCAGTTTAGGCCGCAGGATGGTAGAGACCCAGTACTTC
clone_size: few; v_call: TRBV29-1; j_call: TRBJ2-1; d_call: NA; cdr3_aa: CSVEPNLIYNEQFF; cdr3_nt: TGCAGCGTAGAACCAAACCTTATTTACAATGAGCAGTTCTTC
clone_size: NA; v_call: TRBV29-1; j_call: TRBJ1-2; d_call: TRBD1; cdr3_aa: CSVGFGQGDGYTF; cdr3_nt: TGCAGCGTTGGCTTCGGACAGGGGGATGGCTACACCTTC
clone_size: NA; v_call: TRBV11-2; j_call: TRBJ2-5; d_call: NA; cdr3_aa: CASSLSIQETQYF; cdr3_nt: TGTGCCAGCAGCTTATCTATCCAAGAGACCCAGTACTTC
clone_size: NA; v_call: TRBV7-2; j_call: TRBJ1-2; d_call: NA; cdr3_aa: CASSQWDGNYGYTF; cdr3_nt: TGTGCCAGCAGCCAATGGGACGGAAACTATGGCTACACCTTC
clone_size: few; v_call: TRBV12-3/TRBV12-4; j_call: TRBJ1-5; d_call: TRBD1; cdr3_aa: CASSLTGARGQPQHF; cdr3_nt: TGTGCCAGCAGTTTAACAGGGGCGAGGGGTCAGCCCCAGCATTTT
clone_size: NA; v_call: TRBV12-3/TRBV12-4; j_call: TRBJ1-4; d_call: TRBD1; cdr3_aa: CASSLQGVGASNEKLFF; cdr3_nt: TGTGCCAGCAGTCTACAGGGGGTAGGGGCTTCTAATGAAAAACTGTTTTTT
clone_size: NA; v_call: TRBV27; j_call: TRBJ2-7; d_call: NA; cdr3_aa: CASSSPRQVGSYEQYF; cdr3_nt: TGTGCCAGCAGCTCCCCCCGACAGGTAGGCTCCTACGAGCAGTACTTC
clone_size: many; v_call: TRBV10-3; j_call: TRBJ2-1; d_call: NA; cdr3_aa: CAIRASEGNYNEQFF; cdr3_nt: TGTGCCATCAGGGCCTCAGAGGGGAATTACAATGAGCAGTTCTTC
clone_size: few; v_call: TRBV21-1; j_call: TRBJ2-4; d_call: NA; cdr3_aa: CASSNLAGAKNIQYF; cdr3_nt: TGTGCCAGCAGCAACCTAGCGGGCGCCAAAAACATTCAGTACTTC
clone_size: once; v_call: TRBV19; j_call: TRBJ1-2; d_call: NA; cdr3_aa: CASSIATAPGYTF; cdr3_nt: TGTGCCAGTAGTATCGCGACGGCCCCGGGCTACACCTTC
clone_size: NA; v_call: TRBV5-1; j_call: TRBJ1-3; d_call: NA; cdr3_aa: CASSEAGFSGNTIYF; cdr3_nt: TGCGCCAGCAGCGAGGCAGGGTTCTCTGGAAACACCATATATTTT
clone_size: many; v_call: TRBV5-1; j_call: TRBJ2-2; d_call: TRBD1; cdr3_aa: CASSARTGGAGELFF; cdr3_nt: TGCGCCAGCAGCGCCCGGACAGGGGGCGCCGGGGAGCTGTTTTTT
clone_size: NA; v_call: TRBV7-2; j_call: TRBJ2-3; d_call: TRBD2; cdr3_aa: CASSSTSVNTDTQYF; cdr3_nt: TGTGCCAGCAGCTCGACTAGCGTTAACACAGATACGCAGTATTTT
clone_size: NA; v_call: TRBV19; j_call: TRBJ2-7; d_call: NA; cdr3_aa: CASSEQGPYEQYF; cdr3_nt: TGTGCCAGTAGTGAACAGGGCCCCTACGAGCAGTACTTC
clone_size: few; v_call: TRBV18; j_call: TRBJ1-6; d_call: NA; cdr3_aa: CASSPMTPGQQSPLHF; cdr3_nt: TGTGCCAGCTCACCCATGACGCCGGGACAACAATCACCCCTCCACTTT
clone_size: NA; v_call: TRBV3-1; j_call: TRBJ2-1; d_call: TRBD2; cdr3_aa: CASSQEVLAGMNEQFF; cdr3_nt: TGTGCCAGCAGCCAAGAGGTACTAGCGGGGATGAATGAGCAGTTCTTC